Listed here are 11 T cell receptor beta chains from one sample, sequenced in a study of shared T cell receptors in the human thymus. The table came from immunoSEQ multiplex PCR; TCRdb's copy has only in-frame clones and leaves some out. The table records roughly 500,000 clones, approximately 80% of them present only once. This sample also appeared in a second study, on human thymus T cells.

Source material: thymocytes. The receptor source for this set is a boy in the first two years of life with a congenital heart defect.

This rearrangement joins TRBV10-3 to TRBJ1-2; maybe TRBD1 (6 bases). The germline V and J ends were trimmed by 6 bases and 6 bases, with 20 bases remaining between them. The CDR3 is made up of 15 amino acids. Germline V gives CDR1 ENHRY, CDR2 SYGVKD. CDR3 in amino acids: CAISPGQPTVDGYTF. In DNA form, the CDR3 reads TGTGCCATCAGCCCGGGACAACCCACAGTCGATGGCTACACCTTC.

The V and J genes are TRBV10-3 and TRBJ2-1; 9 bases map to TRBD1. With V trimmed by 11 bases and J by 8 bases, 13 bases remained unmatched. This CDR3 spans 14 amino acids. Germline CDR1 is ENHRY and CDR2 is SYGVKD. The CDR3 region has the DNA TGTGCCGGGGGACAGGGCCTAGTCTCGCATGAGCAGTTCTTC. It encodes CAGGQGLVSHEQFF.

CDR3 in amino acids: CAIPPPTDTQYF. For the CDR3, the DNA is TGTGCCATCCCTCCCCCCACAGATACGCAGTATTTT. The V call is TRBV21-1, the J call TRBJ2-3; the D segment call TRBD2 is taken from the table without a DNA check. TRBV21-1 is a pseudogene segment. The CDR3 sequence is 12 residues long.

V usage is TRBV2 and J usage is TRBJ2-1; D perhaps matches TRBD1 (6 bases). The CDR3 covers 16 residues. Trimming took off 1 base at V and 0 bases at J, with 10 bases between the two ends. Germline loops: CDR1 SNHLY, CDR2 FYNNEI. The CDR3 here is CASSEDRGSSYNEQFF. The CDR3 DNA reads TGTGCCAGCAGTGAAGATAGGGGGAGCTCCTACAATGAGCAGTTCTTC. The full variable domain, with the rest looked up from reference TRBV2 and TRBJ2-1, is EPEVTQTPSHQVTQMGQEVILRCVPISNHLYFYWYRQILGQKVEFLVSFYNNEISEKSEIFDDQFSVERPDGSNFTLKIRSTKLEDSAMYFCASSEDRGSSYNEQFFGPGTRLTVL.

This clone was observed a handful of times. The rearrangement links TRBV6-1 to TRBJ1-5; 9 bases are a match to TRBD1. The CDR3 consists of 14 residues. From germline, CDR1 is MNHNS and CDR2 SASEGT. The V and J ends lost 5 bases and 5 bases, in that order; junction bases with no gene match: 4. This CDR3 is CASSPRQGDQPQHF. The CDR3 region has the DNA TGTGCCAGCAGTCCGAGACAGGGGGATCAGCCCCAGCATTTT.

The chain is built from TRBV5-1 and TRBJ2-1; TRBD1 is a possible D gene (5 bases). The CDR3 sequence is 18 residues long. Germline lookup yields CDR1 SGHRS and CDR2 YFSETQ. Trimming stripped 3 bases from V and 0 bases from J, with 19 bases between. The CDR3: CASSCPTDTIRSYNEQFF. The CDR3 DNA follows: TGCGCCAGCAGCTGCCCGACGGACACCATTCGCTCCTACAATGAGCAGTTCTTC.

The chain combines TRBV9 with TRBJ1-2; 7 bases are shared with TRBD1. V lost 3 bases, J lost 5 bases, and 4 bases stayed unmatched. The CDR3 has 13 residues. The V gene's germline CDR1 is SGDLS and CDR2 YYNGEE. The CDR3 nucleotides read TGTGCCAGCAGCGCCCACAGGGGTTATGGCTACACCTTC. It codes for CASSAHRGYGYTF.

This clone has a single count. The genes are TRBV29-1 and TRBJ2-7, with 7 nucleotides matching TRBD1. CDR3 size: 13 residues. Trimming at V came to 7 bases and at J to 3 bases, leaving 9 bases not matched to a gene. Per germline, CDR1 SQVTM and CDR2 ANQGSEA. The CDR3 spells CSANSGQHYEQYF. DNA for the CDR3: TGCAGCGCCAACTCGGGACAGCACTACGAGCAGTACTTC.

The chain is built from TRBV9 and TRBJ2-1; 10 nucleotides match TRBD2. Germline values: CDR1 SGDLS, CDR2 YYNGEE. The CDR3 spans 16 residues. The V and J ends lost 3 bases and 3 bases, in that order; junction bases with no gene match: 6. CDR3 sequence reads: CASSDGLAEFYNEQFF. CDR3 sequence (DNA): TGTGCCAGCAGCGACGGACTAGCGGAATTCTACAATGAGCAGTTCTTC.

V and J are TRBV10-2 and TRBJ2-5, with 7 positions matching TRBD2. CDR3 length equals 15 residues. The J segment lost 4 bases and the V segment lost 4 bases, leaving 9 bases of the junction unmatched. Germline V gives CDR1 WSHSY, CDR2 SAAADI. CDR3 nucleotide sequence: TGCGCCAGCAGTGCCCCTAGCGGAATAAGAGAGACCCAGTACTTC. Amino acids: CASSAPSGIRETQYF.

The chain combines TRBV4-1 with TRBJ2-7; no firm D call. CDR3 length: 13 amino acids. Trimming pared 0 bases from V and 1 base from J, leaving 4 bases between. Germline-derived CDR1 and CDR2 are MGHRA and YSYEKL. The CDR3 is CASSQDRSYEQYF. CDR3 coding DNA: TGCGCCAGCAGCCAAGATCGTTCCTACGAGCAGTACTTC.